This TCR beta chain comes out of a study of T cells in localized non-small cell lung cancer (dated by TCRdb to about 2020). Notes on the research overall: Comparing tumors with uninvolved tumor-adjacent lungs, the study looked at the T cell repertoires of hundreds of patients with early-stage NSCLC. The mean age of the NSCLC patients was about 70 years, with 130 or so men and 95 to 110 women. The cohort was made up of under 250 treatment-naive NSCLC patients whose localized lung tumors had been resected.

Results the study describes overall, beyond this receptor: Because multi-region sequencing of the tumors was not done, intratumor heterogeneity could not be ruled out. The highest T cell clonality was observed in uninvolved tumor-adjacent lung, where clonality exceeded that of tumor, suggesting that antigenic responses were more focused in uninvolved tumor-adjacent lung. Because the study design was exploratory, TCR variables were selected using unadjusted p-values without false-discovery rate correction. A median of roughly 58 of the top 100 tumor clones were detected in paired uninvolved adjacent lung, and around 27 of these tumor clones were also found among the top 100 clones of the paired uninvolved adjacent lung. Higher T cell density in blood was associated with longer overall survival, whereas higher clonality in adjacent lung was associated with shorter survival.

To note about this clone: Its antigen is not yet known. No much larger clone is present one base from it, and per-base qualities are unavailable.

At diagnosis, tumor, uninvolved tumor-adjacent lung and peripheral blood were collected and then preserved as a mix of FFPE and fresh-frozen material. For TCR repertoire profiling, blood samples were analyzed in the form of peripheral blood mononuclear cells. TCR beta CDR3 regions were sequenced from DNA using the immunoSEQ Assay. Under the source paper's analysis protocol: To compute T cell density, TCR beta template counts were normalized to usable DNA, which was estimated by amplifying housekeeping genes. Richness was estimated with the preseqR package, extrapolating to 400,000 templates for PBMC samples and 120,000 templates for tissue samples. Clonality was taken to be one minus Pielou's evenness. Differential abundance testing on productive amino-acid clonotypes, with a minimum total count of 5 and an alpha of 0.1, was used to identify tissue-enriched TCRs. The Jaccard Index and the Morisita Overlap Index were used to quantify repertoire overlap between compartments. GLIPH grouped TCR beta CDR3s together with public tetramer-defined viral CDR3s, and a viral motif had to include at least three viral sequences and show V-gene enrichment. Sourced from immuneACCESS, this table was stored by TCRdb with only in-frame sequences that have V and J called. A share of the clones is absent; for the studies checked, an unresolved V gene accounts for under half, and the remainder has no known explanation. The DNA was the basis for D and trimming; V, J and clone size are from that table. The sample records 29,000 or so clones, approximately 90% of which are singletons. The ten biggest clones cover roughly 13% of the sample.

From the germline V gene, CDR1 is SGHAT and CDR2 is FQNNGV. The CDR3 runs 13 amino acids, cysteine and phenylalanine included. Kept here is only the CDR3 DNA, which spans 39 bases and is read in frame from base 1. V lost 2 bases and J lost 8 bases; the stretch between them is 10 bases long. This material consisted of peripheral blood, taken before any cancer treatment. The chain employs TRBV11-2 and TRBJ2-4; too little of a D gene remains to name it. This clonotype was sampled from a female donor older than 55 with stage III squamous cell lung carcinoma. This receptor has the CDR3 CASSLLQSDIQYF. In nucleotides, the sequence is TGTGCCAGCAGCTTATTGCAGTCGGACATTCAGTACTTC.